Here is one T cell receptor (beta chain) with its context. Its antigen is undetermined. TCRdb's copy holds only in-frame clones and misses some; the assay was immunoSEQ multiplex PCR. Among some 130,000 clones listed, approximately 94% were seen once. The data derive from a study of cytomegalovirus exposure and HLA in healthy donors. Study-wide findings and caveats: In vitro, three CMV-associated chains proved specific for CMV antigens.

Sequencing was carried out using PBMCs. This clonotype originated in a man aged 18 to 30 in good health and CMV-seropositive.

The DNA of the CDR3 is TGTGCCAGCAGGGCAGTTGGCTCTGGAAACACCATATATTTT. Translated: CASRAVGSGNTIYF. The J gene is TRBJ1-3, the V gene TRBV2; D not resolved. Germline-derived CDR1 and CDR2 are SNHLY and FYNNEI. The CDR3 contains 14 residues. V lost 6 bases, J lost 0 bases, and 9 bases lay in between.